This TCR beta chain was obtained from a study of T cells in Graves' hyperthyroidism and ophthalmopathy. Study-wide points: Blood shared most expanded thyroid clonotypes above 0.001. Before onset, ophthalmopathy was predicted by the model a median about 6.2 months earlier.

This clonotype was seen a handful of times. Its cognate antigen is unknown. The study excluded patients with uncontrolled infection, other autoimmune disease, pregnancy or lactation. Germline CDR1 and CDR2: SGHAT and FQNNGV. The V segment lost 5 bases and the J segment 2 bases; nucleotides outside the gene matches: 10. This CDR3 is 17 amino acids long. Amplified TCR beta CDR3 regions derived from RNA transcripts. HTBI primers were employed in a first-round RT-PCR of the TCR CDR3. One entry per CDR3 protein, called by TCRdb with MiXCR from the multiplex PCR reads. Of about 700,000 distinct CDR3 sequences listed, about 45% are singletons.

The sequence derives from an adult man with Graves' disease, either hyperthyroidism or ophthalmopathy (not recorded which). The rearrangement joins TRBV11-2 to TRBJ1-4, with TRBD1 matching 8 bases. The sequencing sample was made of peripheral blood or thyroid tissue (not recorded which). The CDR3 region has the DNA TGTGCCAGCAGCGACGCCCGGACAGGGCCTACTAATGAAAAACTGTTTTTT. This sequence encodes CASSDARTGPTNEKLFF.